The present TCR beta chain was sequenced within a study of blood T cell repertoires in COVID-19. Study-level information: The samples span acute and convalescent COVID-19 from the United States, Italy and Spain.

Assay used: immunoSEQ multiplex PCR; TCRdb lists only in-frame clones, some missing. The table records hundreds of thousands of clones, approximately 87% of them present only once. The TCR sequence derives from a woman between 45 and 65 years old with acute or convalescent COVID-19. The sequencing input was peripheral blood.

The CDR3 DNA reads as TGTGCCAGCAGCGCCCGACAGGGGACGATAATCAGTTATGGCTACACCTTC. Residues: CASSARQGTIISYGYTF. The gene calls are TRBV11-2 and TRBJ1-2; TRBD1 aligns across 8 bases. Germline V gene lookup returns CDR1 SGHAT and CDR2 FQNNGV. Trimming cost V 5 bases and J 5 bases; bases outside gene matches: 16. CDR3 length: 17 residues.